A selection of T cell receptor beta chains follows, all from one sample in a study of T-cell reconstitution after alpha-beta-depleted transplantation in children. TCRdb processed the PCR reads anew with MiXCR; each CDR3 protein has one entry. The sample includes approximately 400,000 distinct CDR3 sequences, approximately 11% seen only once; the top ten take 4.5% to 7%. The sequences come from PBMCs from the stem cell graft donor, collected from the stem cell graft. The receptors derive from a human donor who donated a stem cell graft to a child with acute myeloid leukemia. Both conserved end residues are part of each CDR3. Fields, in order: J gene, V gene, clone size, D gene, CDR3 protein, CDR3 DNA. A D gene is named only where the DNA matches it firmly. Part of the rows lack a size; the others show once, few, many or a class for expanded clones.

>TRBJ1-5|TRBV20-1|few|NA
CSATLGLQDQPQHF
TGCAGTGCCACTCTAGGCCTTCAAGATCAGCCCCAGCATTTT
>TRBJ2-1|TRBV15|NA|TRBD2
CATSRDPRLAGGYNEQFF
TGTGCCACCAGCAGAGACCCCCGGCTAGCGGGGGGGTACAATGAGCAGTTCTTC
>TRBJ1-2|TRBV6-2/TRBV6-3|NA|NA
CASAGANYGYTF
TGTGCCAGCGCAGGAGCTAACTATGGCTACACCTTC
>TRBJ2-1|TRBV12-3/TRBV12-4|many|TRBD2
CASSLVASGRAPNEQFF
TGTGCCAGCAGTTTAGTTGCTAGCGGGAGGGCCCCAAATGAGCAGTTCTTC
>TRBJ2-7|TRBV11-2|NA|TRBD1
CASSLGQGFTYEQYF
TGTGCCAGCAGCTTGGGACAGGGGTTCACCTACGAGCAGTACTTC
>TRBJ2-2|TRBV5-8|few|NA
CASSLGVFDGELFF
TGTGCCAGCAGCTTGGGGGTATTTGACGGGGAGCTGTTTTTT
>TRBJ1-3|TRBV18|NA|TRBD1
CASSPGTGESAIYF
TGTGCCAGCTCACCCGGGACAGGGGAGAGCGCCATATATTTT
>TRBJ1-5|TRBV6-1|few|TRBD1
CASNKGASNQPQHF
TGTGCCAGCAACAAGGGGGCTTCCAATCAGCCCCAGCATTTT
>TRBJ1-2|TRBV5-1|few|TRBD1
CASSLAQGGGGYTF
TGCGCCAGCAGCTTGGCCCAGGGGGGCGGAGGCTACACCTTC
>TRBJ2-3|TRBV5-1|few|NA
CASSLGERSTDTQYF
TGCGCCAGCAGCTTGGGAGAGCGAAGCACAGATACGCAGTATTTT
>TRBJ2-2|TRBV4-1|many|NA
CASSPRIFANTGELFF
TGCGCCAGCAGCCCCAGGATTTTCGCGAACACCGGGGAGCTGTTTTTT
>TRBJ2-3|TRBV12-1|many|NA
CASSFRHRFTDTQYF
TGTGCCAGCAGCTTTCGACACAGATTCACAGATACGCAGTATTTT
>TRBJ2-2|TRBV7-8|NA|TRBD2
CASGLAGSTGELFF
TGTGCCAGCGGACTAGCGGGCTCCACCGGGGAGCTGTTTTTT
>TRBJ2-7|TRBV20-1|few|TRBD2
CSASRAGVGIF
TGCAGTGCTAGTCGAGCGGGGGTGGGTATTTTC
>TRBJ2-5|TRBV20-1|few|NA
CSACDPSRRGWETQYF
TGCAGTGCTTGTGATCCTAGTAGACGTGGGTGGGAGACCCAGTACTTC
>TRBJ2-5|TRBV9|NA|TRBD1
CASSGDSPGETQYF
TGTGCCAGCAGCGGGGACAGCCCCGGTGAGACCCAGTACTTC
>TRBJ1-3|TRBV5-6|NA|NA
CASSSDNTIYF
TGTGCCAGCAGCTCTGACAACACCATATATTTT
>TRBJ2-5|TRBV14|NA|NA
CASSQDEKERMEWETQYF
TGTGCCAGCAGCCAAGATGAGAAGGAGCGGATGGAGTGGGAGACCCAGTACTTC
>TRBJ2-3|TRBV5-1|NA|TRBD2
CASSTGTSGARF
TGCGCCAGCAGCACAGGGACTAGCGGGGCGCGTTTT
>TRBJ1-1|TRBV5-5|NA|NA
CASSFRGEGETFF
TGTGCCAGCAGCTTCAGAGGGGAAGGTGAGACTTTCTTT
>TRBJ2-3|TRBV12-3/TRBV12-4|NA|TRBD1
CASSGTGPVDTQYF
TGTGCCAGCAGTGGGACAGGGCCTGTAGATACGCAGTATTTT
>TRBJ2-1|TRBV6-1|few|NA
CASSRPGSYNEQFF
TGTGCCAGCAGTCGACCGGGCTCCTACAATGAGCAGTTCTTC
>TRBJ2-5|TRBV5-1|NA|NA
CASSSEGRGAPQETQYF
TGCGCCAGCAGCTCCGAAGGACGGGGGGCCCCACAAGAGACCCAGTACTTC
>TRBJ2-5|TRBV6-1|many|NA
CASRRPLGETQYF
TGTGCCAGCAGACGGCCGTTGGGGGAGACCCAGTACTTC
>TRBJ1-6|TRBV10-3|many|NA
CAISERESNNSPLHF
TGTGCCATCAGTGAGAGAGAGAGCAATAATTCACCCCTCCACTTT
>TRBJ2-4|TRBV7-9|few|NA
CASSFPGTPGNIQYF
TGTGCCAGCAGCTTCCCGGGAACCCCCGGAAACATTCAGTACTTC
>TRBJ2-1|TRBV7-6|NA|NA
CASSSLSLGYEQFF
TGTGCCAGCAGCTCTCTATCACTGGGTTATGAGCAGTTCTTC
>TRBJ2-1|TRBV20-1|NA|TRBD2
CSASRGSSYNEQFF
TGCAGTGCTAGCCGCGGGAGCTCCTACAATGAGCAGTTCTTC
>TRBJ1-5|TRBV7-8|NA|TRBD1
CASSSEQGIQPQHF
TGTGCCAGCAGCTCGGAACAGGGGATTCAGCCCCAGCATTTT
>TRBJ1-1|TRBV29-1|NA|NA
CSLEGLGAEAFF
TGCAGCCTGGAAGGACTTGGAGCTGAAGCTTTCTTT
>TRBJ2-7|TRBV20-1|NA|TRBD1
CSANRGPLSYEQYF
TGCAGTGCTAACAGGGGCCCTCTCTCCTACGAGCAGTACTTC
>TRBJ2-3|TRBV5-1|NA|TRBD1
CASSGGQGPITDTQYF
TGCGCCAGCAGCGGGGGACAGGGCCCTATCACAGATACGCAGTATTTT
>TRBJ2-3|TRBV29-1|NA|TRBD2
CSVRGETSGSTDTQYF
TGCAGCGTTAGGGGGGAGACTAGCGGGAGCACAGATACGCAGTATTTT
>TRBJ1-1|TRBV15|NA|NA
CATGDSPEAFF
TGTGCCACCGGCGACAGCCCTGAAGCTTTCTTT
>TRBJ1-1|TRBV7-9|NA|NA
CASSWVPEGKVGTEAFF
TGTGCCAGCAGCTGGGTCCCAGAAGGAAAGGTGGGCACTGAAGCTTTCTTT
>TRBJ2-1|TRBV27|few|NA
CASSPRRRGNEQFF
TGTGCCAGCAGTCCCCGTCGGAGAGGAAATGAGCAGTTCTTC
>TRBJ2-1|TRBV7-9|few|TRBD2
CASSFPGLADNEQFF
TGTGCCAGCAGCTTCCCGGGACTAGCGGACAATGAGCAGTTCTTC
>TRBJ2-1|TRBV24-1|NA|TRBD2
CATSDPTSGDNEQFF
TGTGCCACCAGTGATCCGACTAGCGGGGACAATGAGCAGTTCTTC
>TRBJ2-3|TRBV29-1|few|TRBD1
CSVAETGASTDTQYF
TGCAGCGTTGCGGAGACAGGGGCGTCCACAGATACGCAGTATTTT
>TRBJ2-1|TRBV29-1|many|TRBD2
CSVDSSGSNEQFF
TGCAGCGTTGATTCTAGCGGGAGCAATGAGCAGTTCTTC
>TRBJ1-2|TRBV9|many|NA
CASSGSSGTNYGYTF
TGTGCCAGCAGCGGGAGCTCAGGGACAAACTATGGCTACACCTTC
>TRBJ1-3|TRBV4-1|NA|NA
CASSQLGLSGNTIYF
TGCGCCAGCAGCCAGCTCGGGCTCTCTGGAAACACCATATATTTT
>TRBJ2-1|TRBV7-2|NA|TRBD2
CASSWTSGSINEQFF
TGTGCCAGCAGCTGGACTAGCGGGAGTATTAATGAGCAGTTCTTC
>TRBJ1-1|TRBV18|NA|NA
CASSPWENTEAFF
TGTGCCAGCTCTCCATGGGAGAACACTGAAGCTTTCTTT
>TRBJ2-6|TRBV19|once|NA
CASKFGLSGANVLTF
TGTGCCAGTAAATTTGGTTTATCGGGGGCCAACGTCCTGACTTTC
>TRBJ2-7|TRBV5-1|NA|NA
CASSPDRSSYEQYF
TGCGCCAGCAGCCCCGACAGGAGCTCCTACGAGCAGTACTTC
>TRBJ2-7|TRBV6-4|many|TRBD2
CASRGTSGENYEQYF
TGTGCCAGCAGGGGGACTAGCGGGGAAAACTACGAGCAGTACTTC
>TRBJ2-1|TRBV12-3/TRBV12-4|many|TRBD2
CASSRVTSGRDEQFF
TGTGCCAGCAGCAGGGTGACTAGCGGGAGAGATGAGCAGTTCTTC
>TRBJ2-5|TRBV12-3/TRBV12-4|NA|NA
CASSLTGRPQETQYF
TGTGCCAGCAGTTTAACGGGAAGACCGCAAGAGACCCAGTACTTC
>TRBJ2-3|TRBV7-2|many|TRBD2
CASPRGIGGRAADTQYF
TGTGCCAGCCCCCGGGGGATCGGGGGGAGGGCGGCAGATACGCAGTATTTT
>TRBJ2-3|TRBV12-3/TRBV12-4|NA|NA
CASTRDYLGDTQYF
TGTGCCAGCACCCGAGACTACCTCGGGGATACGCAGTATTTT
>TRBJ2-7|TRBV7-2|few|TRBD2
CASSLVSGGLSYEQYF
TGTGCCAGCAGCTTAGTCTCGGGAGGATTGTCCTACGAGCAGTACTTC
>TRBJ1-6|TRBV5-1|NA|TRBD1
CASSLTPGGTGKSPLHF
TGCGCCAGCAGCTTGACCCCCGGTGGGACAGGGAAATCACCCCTCCACTTT
>TRBJ2-1|TRBV15|NA|NA
CATPGARDEQFF
TGTGCCACCCCGGGGGCAAGGGATGAGCAGTTCTTC
>TRBJ2-2|TRBV7-9|NA|NA
CASSFNRASRNTGELFF
TGTGCCAGCAGTTTTAACCGGGCTAGCCGGAACACCGGGGAGCTGTTTTTT
>TRBJ2-1|TRBV20-1|few|NA
CSARPIVGGVGFNEQFF
TGCAGTGCCCGACCGATCGTGGGGGGAGTTGGGTTCAATGAGCAGTTCTTC
>TRBJ2-2|TRBV7-8|many|NA
CASSPPDTYTGELFF
TGTGCCAGCAGCCCCCCAGACACCTACACCGGGGAGCTGTTTTTT
>TRBJ2-5|TRBV20-1|NA|NA
CSAREARQETQYF
TGCAGTGCTAGAGAAGCCAGGCAAGAGACCCAGTACTTC
>TRBJ2-2|TRBV5-5|NA|TRBD1
CASSSSSGQTTGELFF
TGTGCCAGCAGCTCATCCTCGGGACAGACCACCGGGGAGCTGTTTTTT